Described below is a single T cell receptor beta chain sequence and its context. Antigen unknown. The entry originates in a study of T cells after yellow fever vaccination. The wider study: It was SMART-Seq v4 Ultra Low Input that prepared the fractions with low cell numbers.

For TCR, cDNA came from 5'RACE template switching, which added a universal primer site and UMIs. Each CDR3 protein is one row after TCRdb ran MiXCR on the 5' RACE reads. Of around 330,000 distinct CDR3 sequences listed, around 3.6% are singletons. The study's findings and limits: Most primary-vaccination clones recurred post-booster (nearly 98% CD4, about 87% CD8).

Between the trimmed V and J ends, which lost 10 bases and 1 base, there was a span of 14 bases. Germline V gene lookup returns CDR1 MNHEY and CDR2 SMNVEV (reference sequence). The CDR3 totals 15 residues. The material was PBMCs, obtained on the day of the yellow fever booster vaccination. This chain joins TRBV27 and TRBJ1-6; D is possibly TRBD1 (5 bases). The TCR sequence derives from a man between 18 and 35 years old who received the YFV17D yellow fever vaccine. The CDR3 is CATKGVGSYNSPLHF. In nucleotides, the CDR3 is TGTGCCACCAAAGGGGTAGGGTCCTATAATTCACCCCTCCACTTT.